This T cell receptor (beta chain) was found in a study of siplizumab effects on memory and regulatory T cells. Findings and limits, study-wide: An assignable phenotype, naive or memory, was missing from roughly 84-95% of proliferating CD4+ or CD8+ clones. Naive T cells looked more diverse than memory cells, and they looked like major contributors to the alloresponse.

Around 10^5 TCR templates underwent assay in every sample. Repertoires were generated with immunoSEQ multiplex PCR, while TCRdb's copy carries only in-frame clones and drops some. Seen here are about 82,000 clones, around 90% observed once, and the top ten hold over 1.5%. V lost 5 bases to trimming and J lost 1 base; unmatched junction nucleotides: 9. This CDR3 contains 16 residues. Germline V lookup: CDR1 WNHNN, CDR2 SYGVQD (reference sequence). On this clone itself: The antigen is not known.

The TCR comes from a human donor in good health. The chain carries TRBV10-1 and TRBJ2-5, with 8 bases identical to TRBD2. Sequenced input: Tregs sorted from blood. The CDR3: CASSQERGSLQETQYF. The CDR3 DNA is TGCGCCAGCAGTCAAGAGCGGGGGTCTCTCCAAGAGACCCAGTACTTC.